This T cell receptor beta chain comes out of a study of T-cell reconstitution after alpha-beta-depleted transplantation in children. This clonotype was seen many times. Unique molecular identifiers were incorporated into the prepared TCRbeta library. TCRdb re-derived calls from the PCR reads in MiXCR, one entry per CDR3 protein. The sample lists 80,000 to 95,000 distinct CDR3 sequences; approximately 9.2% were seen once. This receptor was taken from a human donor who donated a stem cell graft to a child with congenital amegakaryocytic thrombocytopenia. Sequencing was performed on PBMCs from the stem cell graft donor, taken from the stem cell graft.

This chain's CDR3 is CASSQGRTEAFF. In DNA form, the CDR3 reads TGTGCCAGCAGCCAGGGGAGGACTGAAGCTTTCTTT. This chain connects TRBV7-9 to TRBJ1-1, with D possibly being TRBD1 (6 bases). Germline assignment: CDR1 SEHNR and CDR2 FQNEAQ (reference sequence). V lost 5 bases to trimming and J lost 5 bases, with 9 bases between them. The CDR3 extends over 12 amino acids. Based on the CDR3 plus reference TRBV7-9 and TRBJ1-1, the full variable domain is DTGVSQNPRHKITKRGQNVTFRCDPISEHNRLYWYRQTLGQGPEFLTYFQNEAQLEKSRLLSDRFSAERPKGSFSTLEIQRTEQGDSAMYLCASSQGRTEAFFGQGTRLTVV.